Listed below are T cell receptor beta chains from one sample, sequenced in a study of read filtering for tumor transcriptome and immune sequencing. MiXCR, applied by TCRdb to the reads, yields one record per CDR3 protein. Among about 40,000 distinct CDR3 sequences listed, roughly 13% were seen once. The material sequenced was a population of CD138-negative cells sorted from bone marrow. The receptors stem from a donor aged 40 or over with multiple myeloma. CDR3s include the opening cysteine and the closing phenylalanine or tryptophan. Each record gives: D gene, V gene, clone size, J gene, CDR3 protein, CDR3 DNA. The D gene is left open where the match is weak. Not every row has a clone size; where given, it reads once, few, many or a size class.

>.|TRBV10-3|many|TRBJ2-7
CAIKISPGGYEQYF
TGTGCCATCAAAATATCGCCCGGAGGCTACGAGCAGTACTTC
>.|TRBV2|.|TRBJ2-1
CASCESILALGNDQFF
TGTGCCAGCTGTGAATCGATACTAGCCTTAGGCAATGATCAGTTCTTC
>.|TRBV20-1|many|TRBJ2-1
CSAEAEGWDNEQFF
TGCAGTGCTGAAGCGGAAGGGTGGGACAATGAGCAGTTCTTC
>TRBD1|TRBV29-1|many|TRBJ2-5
CSVEPGTGEETQYF
TGCAGCGTTGAACCCGGGACAGGGGAAGAGACCCAGTACTTC
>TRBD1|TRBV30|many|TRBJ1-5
CAWNQGANNQPQHF
TGTGCCTGGAATCAGGGGGCTAACAATCAGCCCCAGCATTTT
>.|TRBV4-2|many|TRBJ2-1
CASSTGTEANEQFF
TGTGCCAGCAGCACCGGGACCGAGGCCAATGAGCAGTTCTTC
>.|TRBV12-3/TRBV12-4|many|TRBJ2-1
CASSLVFSYNEQFF
TGTGCCAGCAGTTTAGTTTTCTCCTACAATGAGCAGTTCTTC
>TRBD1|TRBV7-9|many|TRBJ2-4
CASSWTGDKNIQYF
TGTGCCAGCAGTTGGACAGGGGACAAAAACATTCAGTACTTC
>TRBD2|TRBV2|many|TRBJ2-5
CASSGTSGRSETQYF
TGTGCCAGCAGTGGGACTAGCGGGAGGTCGGAGACCCAGTACTTC
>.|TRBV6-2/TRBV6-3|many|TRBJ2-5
CASSTTGIQETQYF
TGTGCCAGCAGTACCACAGGGATCCAAGAGACCCAGTACTTC
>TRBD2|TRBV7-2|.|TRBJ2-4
CASSLDPGGPFGIQYF
TGTGCCAGCAGCTTAGATCCGGGAGGCCCCTTCGGCATTCAGTACTTC
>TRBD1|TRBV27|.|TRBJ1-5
CASRDSDQPQHF
TGTGCCAGTCGGGACAGCGATCAGCCCCAGCATTTT
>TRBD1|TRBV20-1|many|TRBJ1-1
CSGDRDYTEAFF
TGCAGTGGGGACAGGGATTACACTGAAGCTTTCTTT
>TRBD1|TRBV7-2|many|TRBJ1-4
CASSQQTGKLFF
TGTGCCAGCAGCCAACAGACAGGGAAGCTGTTTTTT
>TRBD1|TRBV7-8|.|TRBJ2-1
CAGSLWDSKYNKQFF
TGTGCCGGCAGCTTATGGGACAGCAAGTACAATAAGCAGTTCTTC
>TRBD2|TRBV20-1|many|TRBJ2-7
CSASTSGSGYEQYF
TGCAGTGCTAGTACTAGCGGGAGCGGCTACGAGCAGTACTTC
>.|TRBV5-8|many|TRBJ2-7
CASRVYEQYF
TGTGCCAGCAGGGTCTACGAGCAGTACTTC
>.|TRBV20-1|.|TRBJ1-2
CSARDDPTGAFSDGYTF
TGCAGTGCTAGAGATGATCCTACAGGTGCCTTTTCGGATGGCTACACCTTC
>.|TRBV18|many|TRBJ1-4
CASSPREGNEKLFF
TGTGCCAGCTCACCCCGAGAGGGAAATGAAAAACTGTTTTTT
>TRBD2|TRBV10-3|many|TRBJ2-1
CATSSGLYNEQFF
TGTGCCACCTCTAGCGGGTTATACAATGAGCAGTTCTTC
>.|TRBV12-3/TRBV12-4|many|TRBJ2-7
CASRRGGEGSYEQYF
TGTGCCAGCAGGAGGGGGGGGGAAGGATCCTACGAGCAGTACTTC
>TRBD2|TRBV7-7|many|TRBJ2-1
CASSLKAGGYNEQFF
TGTGCTAGCAGTCTGAAAGCGGGGGGTTACAATGAGCAGTTCTTC
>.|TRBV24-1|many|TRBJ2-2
CATSGGDANTGELFF
TGTGCCACCAGTGGGGGAGACGCGAACACCGGGGAGCTGTTTTTT
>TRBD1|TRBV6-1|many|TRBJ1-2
CASSEGGTVSYGYTF
TGTGCCAGCAGTGAAGGGGGGACAGTGAGTTATGGCTACACCTTC
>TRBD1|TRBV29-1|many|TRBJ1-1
CSASGTGATEAFF
TGCAGCGCAAGCGGGACAGGGGCGACTGAAGCTTTCTTT
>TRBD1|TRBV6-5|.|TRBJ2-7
CANSYMADRGYEQYF
TGTGCCAACAGCTACATGGCCGACAGGGGGTACGAGCAGTACTTC
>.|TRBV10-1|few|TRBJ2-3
CASSDGYTSTDTQYF
TGCGCCAGCAGTGACGGGTACACTAGCACAGATACGCAGTATTTT
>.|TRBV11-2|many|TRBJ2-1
CASGSGSSYNEQFF
TGTGCCAGCGGTAGCGGAAGCTCCTACAATGAGCAGTTCTTC
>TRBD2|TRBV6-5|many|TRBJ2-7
CASSYSGSGTYEQYF
TGTGCCAGCAGTTACTCAGGTAGCGGGACCTACGAGCAGTACTTC
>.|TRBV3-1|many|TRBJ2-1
CASSQETGGQFF
TGTGCCAGCAGCCAAGAGACTGGGGGGCAGTTCTTC
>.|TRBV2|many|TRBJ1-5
CASSPGMGSNQPQHF
TGTGCCAGCAGCCCGGGGATGGGTAGCAATCAGCCCCAGCATTTT
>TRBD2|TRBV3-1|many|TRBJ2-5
CASSRRTSGGGETQYF
TGTGCCAGCAGCCGGAGGACTAGCGGAGGCGGGGAGACCCAGTACTTC
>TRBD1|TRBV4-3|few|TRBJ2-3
CASSPHRGTGGTDTQYF
TGCGCCAGCAGCCCTCACCGAGGGACAGGGGGCACAGATACGCAGTATTTT
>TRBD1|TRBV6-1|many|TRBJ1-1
CASSEAGQGAGEAFF
TGTGCCAGCAGTGAAGCGGGACAGGGGGCCGGTGAAGCTTTCTTT
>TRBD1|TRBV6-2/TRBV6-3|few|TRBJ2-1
CASGDRVDEQFF
TGTGCCAGCGGGGACAGGGTAGATGAGCAGTTCTTC
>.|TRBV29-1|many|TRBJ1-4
CSVEQGNEKLFF
TGCAGCGTTGAACAGGGGAATGAAAAACTGTTTTTT
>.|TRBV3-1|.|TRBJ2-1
CASSHSPLVGEQFF
TGTGCCAGCAGCCACAGCCCGCTGGTTGGGGAGCAGTTCTTC
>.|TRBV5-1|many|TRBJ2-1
CASSPRVDSYNEQFF
TGCGCCAGCAGCCCTCGGGTTGACTCCTACAATGAGCAGTTCTTC
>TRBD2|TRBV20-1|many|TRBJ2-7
CSANRASGEQYF
TGCAGTGCGAATAGGGCTAGCGGCGAGCAGTACTTC
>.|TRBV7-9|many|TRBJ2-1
CASSTKVSYNEQFF
TGTGCCAGCAGCACAAAGGTATCCTACAATGAGCAGTTCTTC
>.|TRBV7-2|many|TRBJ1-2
CASSFFRGVSYGYTF
TGTGCCAGCAGCTTTTTTAGGGGCGTAAGCTATGGCTACACCTTC
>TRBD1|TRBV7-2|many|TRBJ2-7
CASSRTGQGYYEQYF
TGTGCCAGCAGCCGTACCGGACAGGGCTACTACGAGCAGTACTTC
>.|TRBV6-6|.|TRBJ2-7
CASSYSLAQGYEQYF
TGTGCCAGCAGTTACTCGCTAGCTCAGGGCTACGAGCAGTACTTC
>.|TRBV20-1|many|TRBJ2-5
CSARDLGKVGETQYF
TGCAGTGCTAGAGATCTCGGGAAGGTAGGAGAGACCCAGTACTTC
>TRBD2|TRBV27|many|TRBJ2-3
CASRLAGGPADTQYF
TGTGCCAGCAGGCTAGCGGGAGGGCCGGCAGATACGCAGTATTTT
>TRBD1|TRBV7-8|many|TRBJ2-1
CASSLRGWRTGHNEQFF
TGTGCCAGCAGCTTAAGGGGGTGGAGGACAGGTCATAATGAGCAGTTCTTC
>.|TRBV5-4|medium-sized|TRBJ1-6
CASNEPQSPLHF
TGTGCCAGCAACGAACCGCAATCACCCCTCCACTTT
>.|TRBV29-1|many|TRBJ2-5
CSVVGLQETQYF
TGCAGCGTTGTGGGCCTACAAGAGACCCAGTACTTC
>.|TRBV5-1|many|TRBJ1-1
CASSSKGQNTEAFF
TGCGCCAGCAGCTCGAAGGGACAGAACACTGAAGCTTTCTTT
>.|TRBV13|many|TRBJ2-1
CASSPPQGSYNEQFF
TGTGCCAGCAGCCCCCCCCAGGGCTCCTACAATGAGCAGTTCTTC
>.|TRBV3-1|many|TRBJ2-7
CASSQDEPGSYEQYF
TGTGCCAGCAGCCAAGATGAACCGGGATCCTACGAGCAGTACTTC